The 6 T cell receptor beta chains below come from one sample, sequenced in a study of blood T cell repertoires in COVID-19. The repertoire was sequenced with immunoSEQ multiplex PCR; TCRdb's copy has only in-frame clones and lacks some. This sample has 650,000 to 800,000 clones, with around 90% found just once. The sequencing sample was made of peripheral blood. The receptors here all came from a woman aged 18-30 years with acute or convalescent COVID-19.

The CDR3 reads CASSPGLAGPQYNEQFF. The CDR3 DNA follows: TGTGCCAGCAGCCCGGGACTAGCGGGGCCCCAGTACAATGAGCAGTTCTTC. The chain is built from TRBV3-1 (or the pseudogene TRBV3-2) and TRBJ2-1; the match to TRBD2 covers 13 bases. V lost 4 bases, J lost 4 bases, and 7 bases stayed unmatched. The V gene's germline CDR1 is LGHDT and CDR2 YNNKEL (reference sequence). The CDR3 spans 17 residues.

The chain uses TRBV5-5 and TRBJ1-5; TRBD1 aligns across 11 bases. The CDR3 extends over 17 amino acids. After removal of 3 bases from V and 6 bases from J, the junction contained 11 bases not matched to a gene. From germline, CDR1 is SGHKS and CDR2 YYEKEE (reference sequence). CDR3 nucleotides: TGTGCCAGCAGCTGGGGACAGGGGGGGTTTCAACTTCAGCCCCAGCATTTT. Encoded protein: CASSWGQGGFQLQPQHF.

This sequence joins TRBV5-5 and TRBJ1-2; D remains unclear. The germline CDR1 and CDR2 sequences are SGHKS and YYEKEE (reference sequence). Trimming stripped 1 base from V and 1 base from J, with 11 bases between. There are 15 residues in the CDR3. The DNA for the CDR3 is TGTGCCAGCAGCTTGCCACCGTCTATTAACTATGGCTACACCTTC. It codes for CASSLPPSINYGYTF.

The V gene is TRBV30, the J gene TRBJ1-5; 7 bases map to TRBD1. Losses at the gene ends were 2 bases for V and 6 bases for J; bases not matched to a gene: 4. The CDR3 sequence is 13 residues long. From germline, CDR1 is GTSNPN and CDR2 SVGIG (reference sequence). The CDR3 DNA is TGTGCCTGGAGTCCCCCAGGGGGTCAGCCCCAGCATTTT. The encoded protein is CAWSPPGGQPQHF.

This clone was seen a single time. The chain has TRBV14 and TRBJ1-2, with TRBD1 matching over 8 bases. Germline V gene data show CDR1 as SGHDN and CDR2 as FVKESK. V lost 0 bases, J lost 2 bases, and 5 bases stayed unmatched. This CDR3 region has 16 residues. The CDR3 reads CASSQDFGTGNYGYTF. CDR3 DNA: TGTGCCAGCAGCCAAGACTTTGGGACAGGAAACTATGGCTACACCTTC.

This rearrangement joins TRBV14 to TRBJ1-2, with D tentatively TRBD1 (5 bases). This CDR3 is 14 amino acids long. Germline values: CDR1 SGHDN, CDR2 FVKESK. V gave up 4 bases and J gave up 4 bases, with 13 bases separating them. The chain's CDR3 is CASSPPGTLYGYTF. The CDR3 region has the DNA TGTGCCAGCAGCCCCCCCGGGACTCTCTATGGCTACACCTTC.